These T cell receptor beta chains were read from a single sample in a study of blood T cells in healthy people across ages. From the 5' RACE reads, TCRdb called clonotypes with MiXCR, one entry per CDR3 protein. Of approximately 900,000 distinct CDR3 sequences in the sample, around 49% were seen once. The sequenced sample was blood. These receptors originate from a man aged 25 to 45 in good health. CDR3s include the opening cysteine and the closing phenylalanine or tryptophan. The D gene is left open where the match is weak. For some rows the clone size is stated as once, few or many, or as a class when expanded; others skip it.

v_gene	abundance	j_gene	d_gene	CDR3aa	CDR3nt
TRBV12-3/TRBV12-4	NA	TRBJ2-7	TRBD2	CASSLDGAGSYNEQYF	TGTGCCAGCAGTTTAGACGGAGCGGGGTCCTACAATGAGCAGTACTTC
TRBV20-1	few	TRBJ2-1	TRBD2	CSARPTSASYNEQFF	TGCAGTGCTAGACCGACTAGCGCCTCCTACAATGAGCAGTTCTTC
TRBV7-2	NA	TRBJ2-1	TRBD1	CASWRGQGYNEQFF	TGTGCCAGCTGGAGGGGACAGGGGTACAATGAGCAGTTCTTC
TRBV25-1	NA	TRBJ1-2	NA	CASSLRGNPNYGYTF	TGTGCCAGCAGCCTGAGGGGGAATCCTAACTATGGCTACACCTTC
TRBV20-1	NA	TRBJ2-4	NA	CSAGRKNIQYF	TGCAGTGCCGGAAGGAAAAACATTCAGTACTTC
TRBV12-3/TRBV12-4	few	TRBJ1-2	TRBD1	CASSGGQGIYGYTF	TGTGCCAGCAGTGGGGGACAGGGAATCTATGGCTACACCTTC
TRBV5-1	NA	TRBJ1-4	NA	CASGLGPATNEKLFF	TGCGCCAGCGGCTTGGGGCCAGCAACTAATGAAAAACTGTTTTTT
TRBV9	once	TRBJ2-1	NA	CASSVARRGPYNEQFF	TGTGCCAGCAGCGTAGCTCGGCGGGGGCCTTACAATGAGCAGTTCTTC
TRBV12-3/TRBV12-4	few	TRBJ2-3	TRBD1	CASSLWTGRSDTQYF	TGTGCCAGCAGTTTGTGGACAGGGAGGTCAGATACGCAGTATTTT
TRBV4-1	NA	TRBJ1-1	NA	CASRQEYGNTEAFF	TGCGCCAGCAGACAAGAGTACGGCAACACTGAAGCTTTCTTT
TRBV20-1	few	TRBJ2-3	NA	CSASFPGGGTDTQYF	TGCAGTGCTAGTTTCCCAGGGGGGGGCACAGATACGCAGTATTTT
TRBV5-1	many	TRBJ2-1	NA	CASSLATGVHNEQFF	TGCGCCAGCAGCTTGGCTACGGGGGTACACAATGAGCAGTTCTTC
TRBV4-2	NA	TRBJ2-5	NA	CASSHSQGVQETQYF	TGTGCCAGCAGCCACTCTCAGGGAGTGCAAGAGACCCAGTACTTC
TRBV20-1	NA	TRBJ2-3	NA	CSARVGSSTDTQYF	TGCAGTGCTAGAGTAGGCTCTAGCACAGATACGCAGTATTTT
TRBV6-6	NA	TRBJ1-1	TRBD1	CASSPDREATEAFF	TGTGCCAGCAGTCCCGACAGGGAGGCCACTGAAGCTTTCTTT
TRBV6-6	NA	TRBJ2-3	NA	CASSYAVVGRPSDTQYF	TGTGCCAGCAGTTACGCAGTAGTTGGCAGGCCCTCAGATACGCAGTATTTT
TRBV5-1	NA	TRBJ2-6	NA	CASSNGTSGANVLTF	TGCGCCAGCAGCAACGGGACGTCTGGGGCCAACGTCCTGACTTTC
TRBV4-3	NA	TRBJ2-1	NA	CASSQEFAGISSYNEQFF	TGCGCCAGCAGCCAAGAATTTGCAGGAATAAGCTCCTACAATGAGCAGTTCTTC
TRBV6-2/TRBV6-3	NA	TRBJ2-5	NA	CASSYGRGRETQYF	TGTGCCAGCAGTTACGGGCGGGGGCGTGAGACCCAGTACTTC
TRBV3-1	NA	TRBJ2-3	TRBD1	CASSPGDRGAADTQYF	TGTGCCAGCAGCCCAGGGGACAGGGGGGCCGCAGATACGCAGTATTTT
TRBV20-1	NA	TRBJ2-7	TRBD1	CSAPRRQGTYEQYF	TGCAGTGCTCCCCGCCGACAGGGAACCTACGAGCAGTACTTC
TRBV6-5	NA	TRBJ2-1	TRBD1	CASSYSPGQKSQFF	TGTGCCAGCAGTTACTCGCCGGGACAGAAATCCCAGTTCTTC
TRBV10-3	NA	TRBJ2-1	TRBD1	CAISAGTDGEQFF	TGTGCCATCAGTGCGGGGACAGACGGTGAGCAGTTCTTC
TRBV29-1	few	TRBJ2-1	TRBD2	CSVVPGGGYNEQFF	TGCAGCGTTGTACCGGGGGGGGGATACAATGAGCAGTTCTTC
TRBV5-1	NA	TRBJ1-1	NA	CASSLRQDSVSEAFF	TGCGCCAGCAGCTTACGACAGGATTCGGTCTCTGAAGCTTTCTTT
TRBV25-1	NA	TRBJ1-6	NA	CASRQEFNSPLHF	TGTGCCAGCCGACAGGAGTTTAATTCACCCCTCCACTTT
TRBV6-2/TRBV6-3	NA	TRBJ1-1	TRBD1	CASISAGTGGTEAFF	TGTGCCAGCATTTCGGCCGGGACAGGGGGTACTGAAGCTTTCTTT
TRBV9	NA	TRBJ1-1	NA	CASSVGQGLDFTEAFF	TGTGCCAGCAGCGTAGGGCAGGGGCTGGATTTCACTGAAGCTTTCTTT
TRBV4-3	many	TRBJ2-1	NA	CASSQLNGAYNEQFF	TGCGCCAGCAGCCAATTGAACGGCGCCTACAATGAGCAGTTCTTC
TRBV11-3	NA	TRBJ2-7	TRBD1	CVSSLDGRGLSEQYF	TGTGTCAGCAGCTTAGATGGCAGGGGGCTCTCCGAGCAGTACTTC
TRBV29-1	NA	TRBJ2-7	NA	CSVVGTFDEQYF	TGCAGCGTCGTTGGGACTTTCGACGAGCAGTACTTC
TRBV4-3	few	TRBJ1-5	NA	CASSQVAGTSNQPQHF	TGCGCCAGCAGCCAAGTGGCCGGGACAAGCAATCAGCCCCAGCATTTT
TRBV29-1	NA	TRBJ2-3	TRBD1	CSVHDTTGVTDTQYF	TGCAGCGTTCACGACACAACAGGGGTGACAGATACGCAGTATTTT